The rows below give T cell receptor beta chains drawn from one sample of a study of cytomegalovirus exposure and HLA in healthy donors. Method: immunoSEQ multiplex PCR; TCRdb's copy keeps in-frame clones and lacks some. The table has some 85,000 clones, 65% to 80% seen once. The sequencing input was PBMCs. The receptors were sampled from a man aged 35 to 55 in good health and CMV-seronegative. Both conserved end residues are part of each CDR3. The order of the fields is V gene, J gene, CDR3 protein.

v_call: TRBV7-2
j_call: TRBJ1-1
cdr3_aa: CASSLGARAGGF

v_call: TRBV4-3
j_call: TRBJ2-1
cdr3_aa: CASSQRLAHSSYNEQFF

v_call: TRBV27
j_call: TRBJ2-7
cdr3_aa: CASGVSGTYEQYF

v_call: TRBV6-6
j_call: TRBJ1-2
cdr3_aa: CASSYLTGGLEGYTF

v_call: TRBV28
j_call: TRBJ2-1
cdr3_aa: CASSSGAGVKDNEQFF

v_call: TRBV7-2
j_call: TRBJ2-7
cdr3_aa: CASSYDTRTGRLEQYF

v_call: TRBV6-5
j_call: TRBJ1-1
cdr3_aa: CASDWVGGGTEAFF

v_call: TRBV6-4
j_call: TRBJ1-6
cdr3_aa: CASSPGTGNSPLHF

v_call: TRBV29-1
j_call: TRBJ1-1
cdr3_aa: CSLDRGPDTEAFF

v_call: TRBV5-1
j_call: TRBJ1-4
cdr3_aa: CASSLVSQGSNEKLFF

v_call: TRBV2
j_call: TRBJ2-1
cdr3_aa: CASSESISGVKFF

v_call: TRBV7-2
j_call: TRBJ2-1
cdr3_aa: CASSLDVASSYNEQFF

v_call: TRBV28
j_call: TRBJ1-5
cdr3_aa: CASRTNSNQPQHF

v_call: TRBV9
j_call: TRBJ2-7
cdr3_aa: CASSVGQVVGEQYF

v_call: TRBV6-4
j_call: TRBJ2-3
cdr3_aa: CASSDSTSGGADTQYF

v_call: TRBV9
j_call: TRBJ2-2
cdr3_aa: CASTTYRDRSSGELFF

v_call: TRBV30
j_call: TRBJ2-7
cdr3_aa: CAWSLDPGLGNYEQYF

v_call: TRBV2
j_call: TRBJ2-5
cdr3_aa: CASSKTATETQYF

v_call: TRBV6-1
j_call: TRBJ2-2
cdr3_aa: CASSLLIRNTGELFF

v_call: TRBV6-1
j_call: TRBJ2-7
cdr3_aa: CASRGTGDFYEQYF

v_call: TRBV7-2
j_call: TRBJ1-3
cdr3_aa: CASSPAAGRSGNTIYF

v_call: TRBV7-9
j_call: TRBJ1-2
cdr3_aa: CASSYMGGADDYGYTF

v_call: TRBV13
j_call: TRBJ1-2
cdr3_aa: CASSLGPDRAYGYTF

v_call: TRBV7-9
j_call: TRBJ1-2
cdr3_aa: CASSLIGQGQGYTF

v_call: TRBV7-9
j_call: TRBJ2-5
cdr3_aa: CSSSLPLRETQYF

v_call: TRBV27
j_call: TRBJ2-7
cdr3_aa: CASSSRGGGEIYEQYF

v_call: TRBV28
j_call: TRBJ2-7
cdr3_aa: CASSFRGQKAYEQYF

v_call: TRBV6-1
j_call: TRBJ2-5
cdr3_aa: CASSEGRETQYF

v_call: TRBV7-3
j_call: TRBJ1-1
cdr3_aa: CASSWTGGGTEAFF

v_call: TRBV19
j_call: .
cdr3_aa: CASSASGYEQYF

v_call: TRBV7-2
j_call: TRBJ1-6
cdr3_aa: CASSQTLVNSPLHF

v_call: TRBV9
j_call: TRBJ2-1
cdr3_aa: CASSVEAGGNEQFF

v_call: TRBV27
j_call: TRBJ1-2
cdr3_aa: CASSLTGSWYGYTF

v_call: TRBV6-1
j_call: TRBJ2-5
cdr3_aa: CASLGLQRTQYF

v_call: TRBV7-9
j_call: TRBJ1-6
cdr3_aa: CASSYLLGSYNSPLHF

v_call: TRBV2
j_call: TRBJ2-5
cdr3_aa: CASRFTGRETQYF

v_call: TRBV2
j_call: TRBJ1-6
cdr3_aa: CASSRPTGDNSPLHF